This TCR beta chain was recovered during a study of shared clonotypes between healthy human individuals. As defined, naive CD8 cells were CD45RO-negative and positively selected for CCR7, with terminally differentiated effector memory CD45RA+ cells excluded. CDR1 SGDLS and CDR2 YYNGEE come from the germline V gene. V lost 1 base, J lost 5 bases, and 10 bases stayed unmatched. CDR3 length: 17 residues. Method: immunoSEQ multiplex PCR; TCRdb's copy keeps in-frame clones and lacks some. This repertoire shows 2 million to 2.5 million clones, 85% to 95% found once; its top ten account for roughly 1%. The chain employs TRBV9 and TRBJ2-3, with 10 bases fitting TRBD2. What was sequenced was naive CD8+ T cells sorted from blood. The sequence was collected from a man aged 18 to 29 in good health. CDR3 nucleotide sequence: TGTGCCAGCAGCGTACGGCGGCTAGCGGGAGTGGGAGATACGCAGTATTTT. This gives the protein CASSVRRLAGVGDTQYF.